Below are 28 T cell receptor beta chains sequenced from a single sample in a study of T-cell reconstitution after alpha-beta-depleted transplantation in children. Unique molecular identifiers were incorporated during preparation of the TCRbeta library. Via MiXCR, TCRdb re-called the PCR reads, giving one row per CDR3 protein. This table holds 150,000 to 200,000 distinct CDR3 sequences, approximately 15% found once. This specimen was PBMCs from the stem cell graft donor, taken from the stem cell graft. Source of these receptors: a human donor who donated a stem cell graft to a child with acute lymphoblastic leukemia.

This clonotype was seen a handful of times. For the CDR3, the DNA is TGCGCCAGCAGCGAGAAGACTTGGGAAGGAGTGTCCGGGGAGCTGTTTTTT. Encoded protein: CASSEKTWEGVSGELFF. The gene calls are TRBV5-1 and TRBJ2-2; D remains ambiguous. The length of the CDR3 is 17 residues. Trimming took off 4 bases at V and 6 bases at J, with 22 bases between the two ends. Germline values: CDR1 SGHRS, CDR2 YFSETQ.

This chain uses TRBV7-9 with TRBJ2-1; D is perhaps TRBD1 (6 bases). V was pared by 2 bases and J by 8 bases, with 16 bases between. The CDR3 extends over 15 amino acids. In germline, CDR1 is SEHNR, CDR2 FQNEAQ (reference sequence). The DNA of the CDR3 is TGTGCCAGCAGCTTAAAAGGCAGGGGTATGGATGAGCAGTTCTTC. Translated: CASSLKGRGMDEQFF.

A few counts support this clonotype. The chain couples TRBV5-1 to TRBJ1-1; D is ambiguous. Trimming cost V 0 bases and J 0 bases, with 15 bases left between them. CDR1 and CDR2 (germline): SGHRS, YFSETQ. This CDR3 contains 17 residues. CDR3 bases: TGCGCCAGCAGCTTGGGTTACGGCGGAGCCTTGAACACTGAAGCTTTCTTT. Translating gives CASSLGYGGALNTEAFF.

The chain links TRBV7-9 to TRBJ2-7; 8 positions agree with TRBD1. The J segment lost 7 bases and the V segment lost 4 bases, leaving 9 bases of the junction unmatched. Germline CDR1 reads SEHNR; CDR2 reads FQNEAQ (reference sequence). CDR3 length equals 14 residues. The CDR3 nucleotides read TGTGCCAGCAGCTCCCGGACAGGGACGGCGGAGCAGTACTTC. This sequence encodes CASSSRTGTAEQYF.

This clonotype has a count of ten or more. The CDR3 coding sequence is TGCGCCAGCAGCTTGCCGGAGACCCAGTACTTC. It codes for CASSLPETQYF. The chain has TRBV5-1 and TRBJ2-5; the D is unclear. Germline CDR1 is SGHRS and CDR2 is YFSETQ. This CDR3 region has 11 residues. V was pared by 1 base and J by 5 bases, with 3 bases between.

This clonotype has at least ten counts. This chain joins TRBV29-1 and TRBJ2-5, with 9 bases fitting TRBD1. Trimming cost V 7 bases and J 4 bases; bases outside gene matches: 10. This CDR3 contains 14 residues. Germline-derived CDR1 and CDR2 are SQVTM and ANQGSEA. CDR3 in DNA: TGCAGCGGCAGGGCGGGACAGGGCCGAGAGACCCAGTACTTC. This gives the protein CSGRAGQGRETQYF.

The sample holds a few counts of this clonotype. The rearrangement links TRBV20-1 to TRBJ2-3; 12 positions agree with TRBD2. V lost 6 bases, J lost 5 bases, and 6 bases stayed unmatched. The CDR3 spans 14 residues. The germline V gene has CDR1 DFQATT and CDR2 SNEGSKA (reference sequence). CDR3: CSAETSGSQDTQYF. The CDR3 DNA is TGCAGTGCAGAGACTAGCGGGAGTCAAGATACGCAGTATTTT.

This clonotype was seen a handful of times. The chain uses TRBV10-3 and TRBJ2-7, with 12 bases aligning to TRBD2. The V gene end was trimmed by 3 bases and the J gene end by 0 bases; junction bases not matched to a gene: 12. This CDR3 has 19 residues. Per the germline V gene, CDR1 is ENHRY and CDR2 is SYGVKD. CDR3 loop: CAISERWASGRAFSYEQYF. CDR3 sequence (DNA): TGTGCCATCAGTGAAAGGTGGGCTAGCGGGAGGGCCTTCTCCTACGAGCAGTACTTC.

This clonotype has at least ten counts. The rearrangement uses TRBV20-1 and TRBJ2-3; possible D gene TRBD2, 5 bases. V lost 6 bases to trimming and J lost 4 bases, with 20 bases between them. The CDR3 has 15 residues. Germline V CDR1 and CDR2: DFQATT, SNEGSKA (reference sequence). In DNA, the CDR3 is TGCAGTGCCATAGGCGGGCCAAGAGGTGCAGATACGCAGTATTTT. Translation: CSAIGGPRGADTQYF.

This clonotype was detected many times. The chain employs TRBV5-1 and TRBJ1-2; no clear D. This CDR3 region has 14 residues. V lost 3 bases and J lost 1, with 10 bases in between. Germline V CDR1 and CDR2: SGHRS, YFSETQ. In DNA, the CDR3 is TGCGCCAGCAGCTATGCCGGGAATAACTATGGCTACACCTTC. Translation: CASSYAGNNYGYTF.

The chain employs TRBV7-2 and TRBJ1-1, with D possibly being TRBD1 (6 bases). CDR3 length equals 15 residues. Trimming stripped 2 bases from V and 0 bases from J, with 10 bases between. Germline V gives CDR1 SGHTA, CDR2 FQGNSA. The CDR3 sequence: CASSLMDSMNTEAFF. In DNA, the CDR3 is TGTGCCAGCAGCTTAATGGACAGTATGAACACTGAAGCTTTCTTT.

This clonotype was counted ten times or more. The gene calls are TRBV6-1 and TRBJ1-6, with D uncertain. Germline CDR1 MNHNS, CDR2 SASEGT. CDR3 length equals 13 residues. The V gene lost 6 bases and the J gene lost 4 bases, with 7 bases spanning the gap. CDR3 nucleotides: TGTGCCAGCAGAGCAGAGTATAATTCACCCCTCCACTTT. Protein sequence: CASRAEYNSPLHF.

In its sample, this clonotype was seen many times. This chain links TRBV5-1 with TRBJ2-3, with D possibly TRBD2 on 6 matching bases. Germline V CDR1 and CDR2: SGHRS, YFSETQ. This CDR3 comprises 17 residues. V lost 0 bases and J lost 3, with 17 bases in between. The CDR3, as DNA: TGCGCCAGCAGCTTGGTGGGCAACACGGGGGAGACAGATACGCAGTATTTT. This translates into CASSLVGNTGETDTQYF.

This clonotype was found many times. The chain links TRBV7-8 to TRBJ2-7; no firm D call. The CDR3 runs to 16 residues. V shed 0 bases and J shed 3 bases, with 15 bases lying between them. The germline V gene has CDR1 SGHVS and CDR2 FQNEAQ. CDR3 DNA: TGTGCCAGCAGCTTAGCGAGAGGCATAGAAGGCTACGAGCAGTACTTC. It translates to CASSLARGIEGYEQYF.

This clonotype has ten or more counts. This chain connects TRBV20-1 to TRBJ1-1; 8 nucleotides match TRBD1. CDR3 length equals 15 residues. Germline V gene sequence: CDR1 DFQATT, CDR2 SNEGSKA (reference sequence). With V trimmed by 3 bases and J by 5 bases, 11 bases remained unmatched. CDR3 loop: CSARTPQGAYTEAFF. DNA of the CDR3: TGCAGTGCTAGGACACCGCAGGGGGCATATACTGAAGCTTTCTTT.

The chain carries TRBV11-2 and TRBJ2-7; D call uncertain. Looked up from germline, CDR1 is SGHAT and CDR2 is FQNNGV. This CDR3 is built from 15 residues. V was clipped by 0 bases and J by 2 bases, with 11 bases between them. CDR3 DNA: TGTGCCAGCAGCTTAGATCGTGGCCGTCCCTACGAGCAGTACTTC. Translating it yields CASSLDRGRPYEQYF. Complete variable domain (other parts from reference TRBV11-2 and TRBJ2-7): EAGVAQSPRYKIIEKRQSVAFWCNPISGHATLYWYQQILGQGPKLLIQFQNNGVVDDSQLPKDRFSAERLKGVDSTLKIQPAKLEDSAVYLCASSLDRGRPYEQYFGPGTRLTVT.

This clonotype occurred many times. This chain links TRBV11-2 with TRBJ2-1, with a tentative D call TRBD2 (5 bases). Germline V gene data show CDR1 as SGHAT and CDR2 as FQNNGV. The CDR3 has 16 amino acids. V was cut by 5 bases and J by 0 bases, with 14 bases left in between. The CDR3 DNA reads TGTGCCAGCAGCCAAACCGGACTGAGCTCCTACAATGAGCAGTTCTTC. This sequence encodes CASSQTGLSSYNEQFF.

This clonotype was detected many times. The rearrangement joins TRBV5-1 to TRBJ2-7; D could derive from TRBD1 or TRBD2 (5 bases each). Germline assignment: CDR1 SGHRS and CDR2 YFSETQ. The CDR3 is 17 residues long. The V gene lost 0 bases and the J gene lost 1 base, with 17 bases spanning the gap. CDR3 protein: CASSLAGPQGGSYEQYF. In nucleotides, the CDR3 is TGCGCCAGCAGCTTGGCGGGACCCCAAGGTGGATCCTACGAGCAGTACTTC.

This clonotype was detected many times. The V and J genes are TRBV5-1 and TRBJ2-5; the D gene is possibly TRBD2 (5 bases). V shed 2 bases and J shed 2 bases, with 7 bases lying between them. Germline-derived CDR1 and CDR2 are SGHRS and YFSETQ. The length of the CDR3 is 13 residues. DNA for the CDR3: TGCGCCAGCAGCTTCGGGGTTCAAGAGACCCAGTACTTC. This sequence encodes CASSFGVQETQYF.

The gene calls are TRBV4-2 and TRBJ1-2; D is unclear. The CDR3 spans 15 residues. Trimming cost V 2 bases and J 4 bases, with 14 bases left between them. From germline, CDR1 is LGHNA and CDR2 YNFKEQ. The CDR3 nucleotides read TGTGCCAGCAGCCAATACGAGCCATCCACCTATGGCTACACCTTC. It yields the protein CASSQYEPSTYGYTF.

This clonotype was detected many times. The chain joins TRBV12-3 or TRBV12-4 to TRBJ1-1; the D gene is possibly TRBD1 (6 bases). The V end lost 1 base, the J end lost 2 bases, and 14 bases lay between the germline ends. The CDR3 has 16 residues. CDR3 in amino acids: CASSLEEGRGNTEAFF. CDR3 DNA sequence: TGTGCCAGCAGTTTAGAGGAGGGCAGGGGTAACACTGAAGCTTTCTTT.

This clonotype has ten or more counts. The rearrangement links TRBV5-1 to TRBJ2-1; TRBD1 might be the D (6 bases). CDR1 and CDR2 from the germline V gene are SGHRS and YFSETQ. V dropped 0 bases and J dropped 4 bases, with 17 bases sitting between them. The length of the CDR3 is 17 residues. CDR3 in DNA: TGCGCCAGCAGCTTGGAAAAGGGGACAACCCTTTACAATGAGCAGTTCTTC. This encodes CASSLEKGTTLYNEQFF.

This clonotype was counted at least ten times. The chain couples TRBV12-3 or TRBV12-4 to TRBJ2-3; D is perhaps TRBD2 (5 bases). CDR3 size: 15 residues. Trimming cost V 3 bases and J 3 bases, with 13 bases left between them. The CDR3, as DNA: TGTGCCAGCAGTTTGAGACATGGAGGTACAGATACGCAGTATTTT. Its translation: CASSLRHGGTDTQYF.

This clonotype was recorded at least ten times. The genes are TRBV6-2 or TRBV6-3 and TRBJ1-5; D uncertain. The CDR3 has 13 amino acids. V was shortened by 2 bases and J by 5 bases, with 7 bases between the two germline ends. Germline CDR1 and CDR2: MNHEY and SVGEGT. CDR3 coding DNA: TGTGCCAGCAGTTACCGAGGACATCAGCCCCAGCATTTT. Amino acids: CASSYRGHQPQHF.

This chain connects TRBV20-1 to TRBJ1-4; maybe TRBD1 (6 bases). The length of the CDR3 is 13 residues. Germline CDR1 DFQATT, CDR2 SNEGSKA (reference sequence). The ends were cut back, 6 bases at V and 5 bases at J, with 13 bases in the middle. The CDR3 nucleotides are TGCAGTGCAATGACAGGCGGAAATGAAAAACTGTTTTTT. Amino acid sequence: CSAMTGGNEKLFF.

Details on this clonotype: The junction and the germline gene differ at one end; a read error may be behind it. The J gene is TRBJ2-5, the V gene TRBV7-8; 8 bases line up with TRBD2. CDR3 length: 15 amino acids. Germline values: CDR1 SGHVS, CDR2 FQNEAQ. DNA for the CDR3: TGTGCCAGCAGCTTAGCCTGGACTAGCCAACAGACCCAGTACTTC. Translating it yields CASSLAWTSQQTQYF.

This clonotype was observed many times. DNA of the CDR3: TGCGCCAGCAGCCAAGATCCCGCGACTAGCGGGAGGGCGACGGGGTACTTC. It yields the protein CASSQDPATSGRATGYF. This chain joins TRBV4-1 and TRBJ2-5; 14 bases are shared with TRBD2. Trimming took 0 bases from V and 13 from J; bases not matched to a gene: 13. Germline-derived CDR1 and CDR2 are MGHRA and YSYEKL. CDR3 length: 17 residues.

This clonotype showed up just a few times. V usage is TRBV20-1 and J usage is TRBJ2-1, with D maybe TRBD2 (8 bases). This CDR3 region has 15 residues. The V end lost 2 bases, the J end lost 5 bases, and 16 bases lay between the germline ends. Germline-derived CDR1 and CDR2 are DFQATT and SNEGSKA (reference sequence). As DNA, the CDR3 is TGCAGTGCTAGAAGCGGGAGACAGGGAAACAATGAGCAGTTCTTC. Its translation: CSARSGRQGNNEQFF.